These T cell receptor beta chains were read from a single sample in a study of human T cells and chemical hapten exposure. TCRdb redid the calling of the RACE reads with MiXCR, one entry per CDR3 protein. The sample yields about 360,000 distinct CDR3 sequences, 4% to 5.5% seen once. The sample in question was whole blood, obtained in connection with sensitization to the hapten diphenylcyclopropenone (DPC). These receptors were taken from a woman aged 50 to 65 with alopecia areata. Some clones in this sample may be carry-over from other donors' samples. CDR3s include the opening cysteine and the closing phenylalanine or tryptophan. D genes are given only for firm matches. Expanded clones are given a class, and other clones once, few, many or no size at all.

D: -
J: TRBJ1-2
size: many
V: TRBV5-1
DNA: TGCGCCAGCAGCTTGTCGGCCCCTTATGGCTACACCTTC
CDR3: CASSLSAPYGYTF

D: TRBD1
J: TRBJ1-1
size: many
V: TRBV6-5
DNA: TGTGCCAGCAGTTTGGGACAGGGACTCTTCACTGAAGCTTTCTTT
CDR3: CASSLGQGLFTEAFF

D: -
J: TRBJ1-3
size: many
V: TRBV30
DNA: TGTGCCGGTCACAGGTCTGGAAACACCATATATTTT
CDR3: CAGHRSGNTIYF

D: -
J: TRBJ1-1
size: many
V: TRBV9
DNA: TGTGCCAGCAGCGTAGGGGGGCAGTCAAAGGCTTTCTTT
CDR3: CASSVGGQSKAFF

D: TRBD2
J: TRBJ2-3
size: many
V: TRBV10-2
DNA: TGCGCCAGCAGTGTTGAGCGGGGTCGCACAGATACGCAGTATTTT
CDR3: CASSVERGRTDTQYF

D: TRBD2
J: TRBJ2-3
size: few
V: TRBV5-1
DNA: TGCGCCAGCAGCCGGAACGGGGGGGCGGGAGATACGCAGTATTTT
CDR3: CASSRNGGAGDTQYF

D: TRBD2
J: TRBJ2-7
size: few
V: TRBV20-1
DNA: TGCAGTTCTCCGGGACTAGATGTGTACGAGCAGTACTTC
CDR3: CSSPGLDVYEQYF

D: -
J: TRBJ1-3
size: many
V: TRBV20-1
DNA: TGCAGTGCTAGAGATGGGGGAGGCTCTGGAAACACCATATATTTT
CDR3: CSARDGGGSGNTIYF

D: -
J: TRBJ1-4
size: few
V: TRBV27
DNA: TGTGCCAGCACGTCCTTAGAGGGTGAAAAACTGTTTTTT
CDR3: CASTSLEGEKLFF

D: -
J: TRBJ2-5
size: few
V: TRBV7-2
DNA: TGTGCCAGCAGCCCACGGCACCAAGAGACCCAGTACTTC
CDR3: CASSPRHQETQYF

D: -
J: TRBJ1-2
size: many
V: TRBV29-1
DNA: TGCAGCGTTGGGACGCTAGGCTATGGCTACACCTTC
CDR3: CSVGTLGYGYTF

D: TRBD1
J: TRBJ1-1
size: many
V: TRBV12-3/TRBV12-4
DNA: TGTGCCAGCAGTAAAGGGACAGGGGGCACTGAAGCTTTCTTT
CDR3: CASSKGTGGTEAFF

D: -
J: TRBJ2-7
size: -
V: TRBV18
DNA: TGTGCCAGCTCGGATGGGACCGCCTACGAGCAGTACTTC
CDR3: CASSDGTAYEQYF

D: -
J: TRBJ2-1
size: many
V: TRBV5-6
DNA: TGTGCCAGCAGTTCGGGGGCAGGTGAGCAGTTCTTC
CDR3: CASSSGAGEQFF

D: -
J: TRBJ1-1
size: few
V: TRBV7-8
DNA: TGTGCCAGCAGCTTAGAAGGGTCATATCGGGGCCTCCCCTTT
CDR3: CASSLEGSYRGLPF

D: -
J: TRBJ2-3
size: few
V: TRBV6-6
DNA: TGTGCCAGCAGTCAGACAGGAGATCGCACAGATACGCAGTATTTT
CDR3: CASSQTGDRTDTQYF

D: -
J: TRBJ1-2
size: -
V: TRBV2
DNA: TGTGCCAGCGTGCGGGACAAAGCTAACTATGGCTACACCTTC
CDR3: CASVRDKANYGYTF

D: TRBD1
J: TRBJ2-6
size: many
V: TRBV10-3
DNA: TGTGCCATCAGTGGGGACAGGGAAGTCTCTGGGGCCAACGTCCTGACTTTC
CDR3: CAISGDREVSGANVLTF

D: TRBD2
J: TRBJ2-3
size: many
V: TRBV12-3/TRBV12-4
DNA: TGTGCCAGCAGTCACCTGGGACTAGCGGGGGGGCCTAATACGCAGTATTTT
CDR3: CASSHLGLAGGPNTQYF

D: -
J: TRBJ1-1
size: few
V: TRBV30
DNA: TGTGCCTGGCGTCAGGAGAACACTGAAGCTTTCTTT
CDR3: CAWRQENTEAFF

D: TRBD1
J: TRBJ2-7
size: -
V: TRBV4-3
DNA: TGCGCCAGCATCCTAGAAAGGGACAGATCCTCCTACGAGCAGTACTTC
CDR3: CASILERDRSSYEQYF

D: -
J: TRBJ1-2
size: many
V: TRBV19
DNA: TGTGCCAGTAGTATCCCGACAGGTGGCTACACCTTC
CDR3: CASSIPTGGYTF

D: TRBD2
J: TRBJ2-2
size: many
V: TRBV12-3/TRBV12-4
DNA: TGTGCCAGCAGCTCTCTAGCGGGGAACACCGGGGAGCTGTTTTTT
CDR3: CASSSLAGNTGELFF

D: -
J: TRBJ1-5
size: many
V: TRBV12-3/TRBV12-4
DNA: TGTGCCAGCTGCTCCGGGGGCCCCCAGCATTTT
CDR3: CASCSGGPQHF

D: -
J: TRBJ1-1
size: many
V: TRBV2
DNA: TGTGCCAGCAGTGAAATAGAAGGCGATGAAGCTTTCTTT
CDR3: CASSEIEGDEAFF

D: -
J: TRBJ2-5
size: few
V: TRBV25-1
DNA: TGTGCCAGCAGTGACCCAGGAGGCTCGGAGACCCAGTACTTC
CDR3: CASSDPGGSETQYF

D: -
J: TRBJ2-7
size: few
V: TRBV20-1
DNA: TGCAGTGCTAGTTCAGCGGTCCACTCCTACGAGCAGTACTTC
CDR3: CSASSAVHSYEQYF

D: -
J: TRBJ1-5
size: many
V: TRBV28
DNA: TGTGCCAGCGAGACTGCAGGGTGGAATCAGCCCCAGCATTTT
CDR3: CASETAGWNQPQHF

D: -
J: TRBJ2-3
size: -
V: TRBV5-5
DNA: TGTGCCAGCAGCTTCGATATAAGGGGGACAGATACGCAGTATTTT
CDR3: CASSFDIRGTDTQYF

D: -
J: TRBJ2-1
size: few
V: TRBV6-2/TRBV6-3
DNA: TGTGCCAGCATCTCGTGGGAGCGATACAATGAGCAGTTCTTC
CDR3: CASISWERYNEQFF